This TCR beta chain was retrieved from a study of metastatic and nonmetastatic thyroid tumors. Study-wide context: Repertoire comparison spanned blood and tumor or nodule tissue of malignant and benign thyroid patients. Study findings and constraints: Significantly greater TCR beta diversity was reportedly found in malignant thyroid tumors than in benign nodules (in blood and tumor).

Every patient underwent thyroid surgery untreated. There are 13 residues in the CDR3. The V and J ends lost 5 bases and 1 base respectively, with 8 bases between them. Germline values: CDR1 MDHEN, CDR2 SYDVKM. This clone occurred many times. What it recognizes is unknown. As originally analysed: Building a distant-metastasis classifier for papillary thyroid cancer drew on CDR3 differences across clinicopathological groups. Via MiXCR, TCRdb re-called the PCR reads. TCRdb's processing, not the study's, gives the V and J calls here. Here the sample spans tens of thousands of clones, about 16% being singletons.

Sequencing was carried out using blood. This chain connects TRBV28 to TRBJ1-2; D is uncertain. This TCR derives from a female donor with papillary thyroid cancer or a benign thyroid nodule (not recorded which). Some clones in this sample may be carry-over from other donors' samples. The CDR3 region is CASSIRNNYGYTF. The CDR3 DNA reads TGTGCCAGCAGTATCAGGAATAACTATGGCTACACCTTC.